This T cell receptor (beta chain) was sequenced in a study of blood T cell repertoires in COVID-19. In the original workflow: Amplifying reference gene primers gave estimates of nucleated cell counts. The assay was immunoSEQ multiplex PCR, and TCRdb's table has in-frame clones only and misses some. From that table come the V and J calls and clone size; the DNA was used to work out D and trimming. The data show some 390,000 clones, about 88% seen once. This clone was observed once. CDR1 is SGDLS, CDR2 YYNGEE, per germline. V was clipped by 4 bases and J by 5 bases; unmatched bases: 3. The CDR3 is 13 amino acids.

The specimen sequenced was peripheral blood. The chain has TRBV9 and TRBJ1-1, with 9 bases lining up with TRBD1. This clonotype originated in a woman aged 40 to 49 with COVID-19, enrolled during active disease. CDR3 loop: CASSRDRVTEAFF. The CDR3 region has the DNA TGTGCCAGCAGCCGGGACAGGGTAACTGAAGCTTTCTTT.